One and the same sample provided the 11 T cell receptor beta chains below, sequenced in a study of blood T cell repertoires in COVID-19. Profiling relied on immunoSEQ multiplex PCR, and the TCRdb table lists in-frame clones only, not all of them. The sample contains 90,000 to 100,000 clones, approximately 81% of which appear only once. Material: peripheral blood. The receptors come from a man older than 75 with acute or convalescent COVID-19.

The chain joins TRBV30 to TRBJ2-1; 7 bases match TRBD1. Germline CDR1 and CDR2: GTSNPN and SVGIG (reference sequence). V trimming: 3 bases; J trimming: 2 bases; junction bases outside the gene matches: 7. This CDR3 spans 15 amino acids. The CDR3, as DNA: TGTGCCTGGAGACAGGGGCGATCCCCCTACAATGAGCAGTTCTTC. It is translated as CAWRQGRSPYNEQFF. Together with reference TRBV30 and TRBJ2-1, the CDR3 gives the full variable domain: SQTIHQWPATLVQPVGSPLSLECTVEGTSNPNLYWYRQAAGRGLQLLFYSVGIGQISSEVPQNLSASRPQDRQFILSSKKLLLSDSGFYLCAWRQGRSPYNEQFFGPGTRLTVL.

The V call is TRBV6-1, the J call TRBJ1-6; a possible D gene is TRBD1 (5 bases). Germline CDR1 reads MNHNS; CDR2 reads SASEGT. This CDR3 comprises 16 residues. The V and J ends lost 3 bases and 0 bases respectively, with 9 bases between them. The CDR3 loop reads CASSEGEGSYNSPLHF. CDR3 nucleotides: TGTGCCAGCAGTGAGGGGGAGGGCTCCTATAATTCACCCCTCCACTTT.

The CDR3 DNA follows: TGTGCCATCAGTGAGTATAGGGCAGGGACCTACGAGCAGTACTTC. Translation gives CAISEYRAGTYEQYF. The chain carries TRBV10-3 and TRBJ2-7; weak D call: TRBD1 (5 bases). The germline CDR1 and CDR2 sequences are ENHRY and SYGVKD. The CDR3 loop spans 15 amino acids. Trimming stripped 1 base from V and 2 bases from J, with 12 bases between.

This clone was seen only once. This chain connects TRBV3-1 (or the pseudogene TRBV3-2) to TRBJ2-2; the D gene is possibly TRBD1 (5 bases). Germline V gives CDR1 LGHDT, CDR2 YNNKEL (reference sequence). V was shortened by 6 bases and J by 5 bases, with 19 bases between the two germline ends. This CDR3 spans 16 amino acids. The CDR3 DNA follows: TGTGCCAGCAGTCTGTCAGGGTTAATGGGTACCGGGGAGCTGTTTTTT. Amino acid sequence: CASSLSGLMGTGELFF.

The chain combines TRBV28 with TRBJ2-5; the match to TRBD1 covers 8 bases. This CDR3 spans 15 amino acids. Germline assignment: CDR1 MDHEN and CDR2 SYDVKM. The junction had 11 bases not matched to a gene; V was cut back by 6 bases and J by 5 bases. CDR3 region: CASSFTGAGGETQYF. CDR3 bases: TGTGCCAGCAGCTTTACGGGAGCAGGGGGCGAGACCCAGTACTTC.

The table lists this clone with a count of one. This rearrangement joins TRBV7-6 to TRBJ2-3; TRBD2 aligns across 10 bases. The V gene's germline CDR1 is SGHVS and CDR2 FNYEAQ. The V and J ends lost 5 bases and 2 bases, in that order; junction bases with no gene match: 7. This CDR3 spans 16 amino acids. CDR3 DNA sequence: TGTGCCAGCAGCAGAGGACTAGCGGACCCCACAGATACGCAGTATTTT. It codes for CASSRGLADPTDTQYF.

The genes are TRBV7-8 and TRBJ2-2; D possibly corresponds to TRBD2 (5 bases). The CDR3 contains 13 residues. From germline, CDR1 is SGHVS and CDR2 FQNEAQ. The ends were cut back, 1 base at V and 6 bases at J, with 6 bases in the middle. This chain's CDR3 is CASSLDGAGELFF. The CDR3 DNA sequence: TGTGCCAGCAGCTTAGACGGGGCCGGGGAGCTGTTTTTT.

The CDR3 sequence is CAWISGLAGVGEQYF. CDR3 in DNA: TGTGCCTGGATCTCGGGACTGGCGGGAGTTGGGGAGCAGTACTTC. The gene calls are TRBV30 and TRBJ2-7; 7 bases fit TRBD2. Germline V lookup: CDR1 GTSNPN, CDR2 SVGIG (reference sequence). The CDR3 contains 15 residues. The trim removed 4 bases at V and 7 bases at J, leaving 16 bases unmatched. Looking up the rest from reference TRBV30 and TRBJ2-7 gives the full variable domain: SQTIHQWPATLVQPVGSPLSLECTVEGTSNPNLYWYRQAAGRGLQLLFYSVGIGQISSEVPQNLSASRPQDRQFILSSKKLLLSDSGFYLCAWISGLAGVGEQYFGPGTRLTVT.

The chain uses TRBV12-3 or TRBV12-4 and TRBJ1-1, with 9 bases aligning to TRBD1. The CDR3 is 13 residues long. Unmatched junction bases numbered 5, after V lost 8 bases and J lost 4 bases. CDR3 bases: TGTGCCAGCTCGGGGACAGGGACCACTGAAGCTTTCTTT. This gives the protein CASSGTGTTEAFF.

V and J are TRBV28 and TRBJ2-2, with D possibly being TRBD2 (6 bases). The ends were cut back, 4 bases at V and 5 bases at J, with 14 bases in the middle. Germline values: CDR1 MDHEN, CDR2 SYDVKM. This CDR3 has 15 residues. CDR3 sequence reads: CASSSSGGRTGELFF. CDR3 in DNA: TGTGCCAGCAGTTCCTCCGGGGGTAGGACCGGGGAGCTGTTTTTT.

This clone was counted a single time. The rearrangement links TRBV28 to TRBJ2-5, with D maybe TRBD1 (6 bases). The germline CDR1 and CDR2 sequences are MDHEN and SYDVKM. This CDR3 is built from 13 residues. V was shortened by 10 bases and J by 2 bases, with 14 bases between the two germline ends. The CDR3 is CATTTGLQETQYF. The CDR3 coding sequence is TGTGCCACCACCACAGGGCTTCAAGAGACCCAGTACTTC. The full variable domain, rest sourced from reference TRBV28 and TRBJ2-5, is DVKVTQSSRYLVKRTGEKVFLECVQDMDHENMFWYRQDPGLGLRLIYFSYDVKMKEKGDIPEGYSVSREKKERFSLILESASTNQTSMYLCATTTGLQETQYFGPGTRLLVL.